This T cell receptor beta chain is from a study of regulatory T cells in long-lasting Graves disease. About the research overall: For under 3 months, newly diagnosed Graves' patients had been taking antithyroid drugs.

Trimming at V came to 5 bases and at J to 3 bases, leaving 3 bases not matched to a gene. The CDR3 is 14 residues long. Germline CDR1 reads ENHRY; CDR2 reads SYGVKD. Stated time point: newly diagnosed GD, antithyroid drugs for less than 3 months. Following extraction of RNA from PBMCs, that RNA was used to make the TCR library. Libraries of TCR beta came from iRepertoire HTBI primers plus Arm-PCR of CDR3 regions. TCRdb analysed the multiplex PCR reads with MiXCR anew, one entry per CDR3 protein. Here the sample spans about 540,000 distinct CDR3 sequences, roughly 14% being singletons. This sample also belongs to another study, concerning T cells in Graves' hyperthyroidism and ophthalmopathy. That paper adds: With the HTBI primer set, the TCR CDR3 went through a first round of RT-PCR.

Sequences were derived from peripheral blood mononuclear cells (PBMCs), sampled at new diagnosis, from a patient treated with antithyroid drugs. The sequence derives from a young man with Graves disease. The rearrangement uses TRBV10-3 and TRBJ2-2, with TRBD2 matching over 7 bases. The CDR3 loop is CAISQAGYTGELFF. The CDR3 coding sequence is TGTGCCATCAGTCAAGCGGGATACACCGGGGAGCTGTTTTTT.